This entry lists 32 T cell receptor beta chains sequenced from one sample in a study of low-dose radiotherapy and immunotherapy resistance in tumors. Gene-specific TRAV and TRBV primers were used for first-strand cDNA, covering alpha and beta chains. With a constant-region primer and a V-primer adapter, TCRs were subjected to 20 PCR cycles of amplification. TCRdb analysed the reads with MiXCR anew, one entry per CDR3 protein. This sample carries thousands of distinct CDR3 sequences, about 65% of them seen once, and the ten largest clones take roughly 9.4%. The receptors derive from a human donor with advanced metastatic prostate, ovarian, gallbladder or colorectal cancer (not recorded which). This table probably holds off-target reads from a library built for another chain.

The genes are TRBV2 and TRBJ1-3, with a tentative D call TRBD1 (6 bases). The CDR3 has 14 amino acids. Germline CDR1 and CDR2: SNHLY and FYNNEI. V lost 11 bases and J 0 bases, leaving 14 bases between the germline ends. CDR3 sequence reads: CACRTESSGNTIYF. The CDR3 nucleotides are TGTGCCTGCCGGACAGAGAGCTCTGGAAACACCATATATTTT.

In nucleotides, the CDR3 is TGTGCCAGCAGCCAAGAATGGGTAAAGGGCTACACCTTC. This codes for CASSQEWVKGYTF. The chain joins TRBV3-1 to TRBJ1-2; D gene ambiguous. The CDR3 length is 13 residues. With 0 bases removed from V and 8 bases from J, the gap between germline ends came to 10 bases. The germline V gene encodes CDR1 LGHDT and CDR2 YNNKEL (reference sequence).

This clonotype was found a few times. The genes are TRBV28 and TRBJ2-1; 8 bases agree with TRBD1. Trimming removed 2 bases from V and 6 bases from J; junction bases left unmatched: 9. There are 16 residues in the CDR3. CDR1 and CDR2 from the germline V gene are MDHEN and SYDVKM. The CDR3 region has the DNA TGTGCCAGCAGTTTAGCCGGGACAGGCGGATTCAATGAGCAGTTCTTC. Translating it yields CASSLAGTGGFNEQFF.

The gene calls are TRBV5-1 and TRBJ1-1, with D unclear. The CDR3 runs 18 residues. V lost 10 bases and J lost 0, with 28 bases in between. The V gene's germline CDR1 is SGHRS and CDR2 YFSETQ. As DNA, the CDR3 is TGCGCCCGTCTCCCTAAGTTGGCTATCCCCCCTCTGAACACTGAAGCTTTCTTT. Protein: CARLPKLAIPPLNTEAFF.

V gene TRBV20-1 combines with J gene TRBJ2-1; TRBD2 agrees at 10 bases. The length of the CDR3 is 14 residues. V was clipped by 7 bases and J by 5 bases; unmatched bases: 8. Germline CDR1 and CDR2: DFQATT and SNEGSKA (reference sequence). The CDR3 loop is CSGGGLAPNNEQFF. DNA for the CDR3: TGCAGTGGGGGGGGACTAGCGCCGAACAATGAGCAGTTCTTC.

The chain is built from TRBV2 and TRBJ1-1, with a tentative D call TRBD1 (6 bases). CDR1 is SNHLY, CDR2 FYNNEI, per germline. V gave up 8 bases and J gave up 5 bases, with 12 bases separating them. CDR3 size: 12 residues. The CDR3 sequence: CASSNRDTEAFF. DNA of the CDR3: TGTGCCAGCTCAAACAGGGATACTGAAGCTTTCTTT.

This chain links TRBV7-2 with TRBJ1-3, with 7 bases matching TRBD1. CDR3 length equals 18 residues. With 5 bases clipped from V and 4 bases from J, the junction kept 17 bases outside the gene matches. The germline V gene has CDR1 SGHTA and CDR2 FQGNSA. The chain's CDR3 is CASSTNSPLTGIGNTIYF. The CDR3 DNA reads TGTGCCAGCAGCACTAACTCTCCATTGACAGGGATCGGAAACACCATATATTTT.

The chain employs TRBV18 and TRBJ2-7, with TRBD1 as a possible D gene (5 bases). Per the germline V gene, CDR1 is KGHSH and CDR2 is LQKENI. The CDR3 contains 13 residues. V was trimmed by 4 bases and J by 1 base, leaving 8 bases between them. CDR3 coding DNA: TGTGCCAGCTCACAGACAGAATCCTACGAGCAGTACTTC. Amino acid sequence: CASSQTESYEQYF.

This clonotype showed up just a few times. The chain carries TRBV14 and TRBJ2-7; 7 bases are shared with TRBD1. Germline V lookup: CDR1 SGHDN, CDR2 FVKESK. The CDR3 runs 17 residues. J gave up 0 bases and V 1 base, and 9 bases lay outside the gene matches. CDR3 loop: CASSQGLWTGASYEQYF. The CDR3 coding sequence is TGTGCCAGCAGCCAAGGGCTTTGGACAGGTGCCTCCTACGAGCAGTACTTC.

This clonotype occurred a few times. The genes are TRBV28 and TRBJ2-3; D gene uncertain. The CDR3 spans 15 residues. Trimming removed 3 bases from V and 2 bases from J, with 12 bases in between. CDR1 and CDR2 from the germline V gene are MDHEN and SYDVKM. For the CDR3, the DNA is TGTGCCAGCAGTTTGATACAGCCGGACACAGATACGCAGTATTTT. This sequence encodes CASSLIQPDTDTQYF.

The chain has TRBV4-2 and TRBJ2-2; 9 bases align to TRBD2. The trim removed 0 bases at V and 9 bases at J, leaving 8 bases unmatched. The germline CDR1 and CDR2 sequences are LGHNA and YNFKEQ. The CDR3 is 16 residues long. The chain's CDR3 is CASSQDETSGARELFF. In DNA form, the CDR3 reads TGTGCCAGCAGCCAAGATGAGACTAGCGGTGCCCGGGAGCTGTTTTTT.

The rearrangement links TRBV28 to TRBJ1-4; the match to TRBD1 covers 7 bases. The germline CDR1 and CDR2 sequences are MDHEN and SYDVKM. The CDR3 runs to 16 residues. The J segment lost 7 bases and the V segment lost 2 bases, leaving 10 bases of the junction unmatched. CDR3 bases: TGTGCCAGCAGTTTACGAGGGGGCGGAGGGGGTGAAAAACTGTTTTTT. It is translated as CASSLRGGGGGEKLFF.

This clonotype was counted only a few times. The gene calls are TRBV6-2 or TRBV6-3 and TRBJ2-5, with no clear D. The CDR3 totals 12 residues. With 0 bases removed from V and 7 bases from J, the gap between germline ends came to 6 bases. Germline CDR1 reads MNHEY; CDR2 reads SVGEGT. CDR3 residues: CASSYSSGTQYF. In nucleotides, the CDR3 is TGTGCCAGCAGTTACTCGTCAGGGACCCAGTACTTC.

The chain couples TRBV29-1 to TRBJ2-1, with 7 bases lining up with TRBD1. The CDR3 sequence is 18 residues long. Losses at the gene ends were 3 bases for V and 8 bases for J; bases not matched to a gene: 22. The germline V gene has CDR1 SQVTM and CDR2 ANQGSEA. The CDR3 loop reads CSVDGNPRGTRHNDEQFF. CDR3 in DNA: TGCAGCGTTGACGGCAATCCCAGGGGGACCCGGCACAATGATGAGCAGTTCTTC.

This sequence joins TRBV15 and TRBJ2-1; maybe TRBD2 (6 bases). Trimming cost V 0 bases and J 12 bases, with 21 bases left between them. From germline, CDR1 is LNHNV and CDR2 YYDKDF (reference sequence). This CDR3 has 16 amino acids. The CDR3 region is CATSREGFPGGGVQFF. The CDR3 DNA reads as TGTGCCACCAGCAGAGAGGGATTCCCCGGAGGAGGGGTGCAGTTCTTC.

This chain connects TRBV6-1 to TRBJ2-7; 8 bases match TRBD1. The CDR3 extends over 14 amino acids. Germline V lookup: CDR1 MNHNS, CDR2 SASEGT. Trimming cost V 8 bases and J 6 bases; bases outside gene matches: 12. The CDR3 nucleotides are TGTGCCAGCTGCCCGGACAGGGTATACTGCGAGCAGTACTTC. As protein: CASCPDRVYCEQYF.

CDR3 coding DNA: TGTGCCAGCAGTGACAGCGGTAACTATGGCTACACCTTC. The encoded protein is CASSDSGNYGYTF. The V call is TRBV6-1, the J call TRBJ1-2, with no clear D. V lost 3 bases and J lost 1, with 6 bases in between. This CDR3 has 13 residues. Germline CDR1 is MNHNS and CDR2 is SASEGT.

J is TRBJ2-5 and V is TRBV20-1; 8 nucleotides align to TRBD2. V shed 2 bases and J 5 bases; nucleotides not matched to a gene: 7. The CDR3 sequence is 14 residues long. Looked up from germline, CDR1 is DFQATT and CDR2 is SNEGSKA (reference sequence). The chain's CDR3 is CSARIAGLEETQYF. The CDR3 nucleotides read TGCAGTGCTAGAATAGCGGGACTGGAGGAGACCCAGTACTTC.

The V and J genes are TRBV5-5 and TRBJ2-3, with TRBD2 matching 7 bases. This CDR3 contains 15 residues. The trim removed 1 base at V and 2 bases at J, leaving 4 bases unmatched. Germline CDR1 and CDR2: SGHKS and YYEKEE (reference sequence). The CDR3 bases are TGTGCCAGCAGCTTGAGTGGGACTAACACAGATACGCAGTATTTT. Encoded protein: CASSLSGTNTDTQYF.

Here the CDR3 DNA reads TGTGCCACCAGTACAGGGAAAGAGACCCAGTACTTC. Translating gives CATSTGKETQYF. The V gene is TRBV24-1, the J gene TRBJ2-5; D may be TRBD1 (6 bases). Germline V lookup: CDR1 KGHDR, CDR2 SFDVKD. Trimming shortened V by 6 bases and J by 3 bases, and 7 bases separated the two germline ends. This CDR3 is 12 amino acids long.

The rearrangement joins TRBV14 to TRBJ1-1; a weak D match, TRBD1 (5 bases). The CDR3 has 15 amino acids. From germline, CDR1 is SGHDN and CDR2 FVKESK. V was shortened by 1 base and J by 5 bases, with 14 bases between the two germline ends. The CDR3 spells CASSQGGWGNTEAFF. Written as DNA, the CDR3 is TGTGCCAGCAGCCAAGGGGGATGGGGGAATACTGAAGCTTTCTTT.

V gene TRBV4-3 combines with J gene TRBJ2-5; D unresolved. The CDR3 runs 16 residues. The ends were cut back, 0 bases at V and 0 bases at J, with 11 bases in the middle. Germline CDR1 reads LGHNA; CDR2 reads YSLEER. The CDR3 spells CASSQDWYLYQETQYF. CDR3 bases: TGCGCCAGCAGCCAAGATTGGTACCTATACCAAGAGACCCAGTACTTC.

This clonotype has more than one count but fewer than ten. The chain combines TRBV19 with TRBJ1-6; D ambiguous. Germline V gives CDR1 LNHDA, CDR2 SQIVND (reference sequence). This CDR3 is built from 15 residues. The germline V and J ends were trimmed by 0 bases and 13 bases, with 16 bases remaining between them. The CDR3 protein is CASSIEGIPASPLHF. In DNA form, the CDR3 reads TGTGCCAGTAGTATAGAGGGCATTCCCGCGTCGCCCCTCCACTTT.

The chain's CDR3 is CASSYRTGGENEQFF. CDR3 nucleotides: TGTGCCAGCAGTTACCGGACAGGGGGTGAAAATGAGCAGTTCTTC. The chain couples TRBV6-6 to TRBJ2-1, with 10 nucleotides matching TRBD1. This CDR3 is built from 15 residues. Germline trimming cut 2 bases from V and 7 bases from J; bases unmatched to any gene: 5. Germline-derived CDR1 and CDR2 are MNHNY and SVGAGI (reference sequence).

The chain links TRBV5-5 to TRBJ2-7, with a possible D match to TRBD2 (6 bases). Trimming removed 0 bases at V and 1 base at J, with 14 bases between. Per germline, CDR1 SGHKS and CDR2 YYEKEE (reference sequence). The CDR3 contains 16 residues. The CDR3 loop reads CASSLGPEGFSYEQYF. CDR3 coding DNA: TGTGCCAGCAGCTTGGGGCCGGAGGGGTTTTCCTACGAGCAGTACTTC. Variable domain in full (rest from reference TRBV5-5 and TRBJ2-7): DAGVTQSPTHLIKTRGQQVTLRCSPISGHKSVSWYQQVLGQGPQFIFQYYEKEERGRGNFPDRFSARQFPNYSSELNVNALLLGDSALYLCASSLGPEGFSYEQYFGPGTRLTVT.

CDR3 loop: CSAQIPGRGNEQFF. CDR3 nucleotides: TGCAGTGCACAGATCCCGGGTCGAGGGAATGAGCAGTTCTTC. The rearrangement uses TRBV20-1 and TRBJ2-1, with TRBD2 as a possible D gene (5 bases). CDR3 length: 14 residues. The germline V gene has CDR1 DFQATT and CDR2 SNEGSKA (reference sequence). V lost 6 bases and J 7 bases, leaving 19 bases between the germline ends.

This clonotype was found once. This chain connects TRBV12-3 or TRBV12-4 to TRBJ1-1; tentatively, D is TRBD1 (6 bases). The CDR3 loop spans 15 amino acids. V lost 9 bases, J lost 2 bases, and 19 bases lay in between. CDR3 residues: CASSEGPGVNTEAFF. CDR3 DNA: TGTGCCAGTTCAGAGGGGCCAGGGGTAAACACTGAAGCTTTCTTT.

This clonotype was detected only a few times. The chain couples TRBV6-8 to TRBJ2-2, with 8 bases matching TRBD1. The CDR3 spans 17 residues. J lost 5 bases, V lost 0 bases, and 8 bases had no gene match. Germline CDR1 MNHGY, CDR2 SAAAGT. CDR3 loop: CASSYSETGEYTGELFF. The CDR3 coding sequence is TGTGCCAGCAGTTACTCTGAGACAGGGGAATATACCGGGGAGCTGTTTTTT.

This clonotype was seen more than once but under ten times. This chain links TRBV12-3 or TRBV12-4 with TRBJ1-5, with D maybe TRBD1 (5 bases). The CDR3 has 15 residues. V was clipped by 7 bases and J by 0 bases, with 13 bases between them. CDR3 protein: CASTPTVYSNQPQHF. As DNA, the CDR3 is TGTGCCAGCACTCCGACAGTCTATAGCAATCAGCCCCAGCATTTT.

The chain uses TRBV18 and TRBJ1-4, with D perhaps matching TRBD1 (5 bases). The CDR3 has 16 amino acids. Trimming cost V 3 bases and J 0 bases, with 11 bases left between them. The V gene's germline CDR1 is KGHSH and CDR2 LQKENI. CDR3 nucleotide sequence: TGTGCCAGCTCACCCAGGCAGGGTGCAACTAATGAAAAACTGTTTTTT. Protein: CASSPRQGATNEKLFF.

The chain carries TRBV28 and TRBJ1-1; D is unresolved. V was shortened by 8 bases and J by 2 bases, with 6 bases between the two germline ends. This CDR3 comprises 11 residues. CDR1 and CDR2 (germline): MDHEN, SYDVKM. CDR3 in DNA: TGTGCCAGCCGCATAAACACTGAAGCTTTCTTT. Protein sequence: CASRINTEAFF. The full variable domain, rest sourced from reference TRBV28 and TRBJ1-1, is DVKVTQSSRYLVKRTGEKVFLECVQDMDHENMFWYRQDPGLGLRLIYFSYDVKMKEKGDIPEGYSVSREKKERFSLILESASTNQTSMYLCASRINTEAFFGQGTRLTVV.

This clonotype was recorded a few times. J is TRBJ2-7 and V is TRBV4-3; 10 positions match TRBD2. The J segment lost 6 bases and the V segment lost 4 bases, leaving 9 bases of the junction unmatched. The CDR3 sequence is 15 residues long. The germline V gene has CDR1 LGHNA and CDR2 YSLEER. The CDR3 nucleotides are TGCGCCAGCAGCCTCGATTCCCTAGCGGGAGTCGAGCAGTACTTC. Encoded protein: CASSLDSLAGVEQYF.